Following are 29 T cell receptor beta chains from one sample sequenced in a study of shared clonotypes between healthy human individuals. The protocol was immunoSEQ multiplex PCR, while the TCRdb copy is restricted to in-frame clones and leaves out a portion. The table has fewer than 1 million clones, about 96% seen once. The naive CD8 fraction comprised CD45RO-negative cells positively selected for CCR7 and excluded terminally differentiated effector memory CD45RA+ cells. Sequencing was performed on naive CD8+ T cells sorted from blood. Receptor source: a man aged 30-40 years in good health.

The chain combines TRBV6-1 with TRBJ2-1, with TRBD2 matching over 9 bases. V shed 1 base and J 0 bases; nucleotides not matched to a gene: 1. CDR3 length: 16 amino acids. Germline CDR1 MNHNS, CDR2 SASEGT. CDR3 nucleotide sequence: TGTGCCAGCAGTGAAGGCGGGAGGGCCTCCTACAATGAGCAGTTCTTC. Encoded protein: CASSEGGRASYNEQFF.

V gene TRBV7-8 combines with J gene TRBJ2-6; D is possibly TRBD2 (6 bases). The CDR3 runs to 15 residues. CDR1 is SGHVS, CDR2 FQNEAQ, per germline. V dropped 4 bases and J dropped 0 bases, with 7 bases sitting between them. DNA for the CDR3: TGTGCCAGCAGCTGGAGGGACTCTGGGGCCAACGTCCTGACTTTC. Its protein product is CASSWRDSGANVLTF.

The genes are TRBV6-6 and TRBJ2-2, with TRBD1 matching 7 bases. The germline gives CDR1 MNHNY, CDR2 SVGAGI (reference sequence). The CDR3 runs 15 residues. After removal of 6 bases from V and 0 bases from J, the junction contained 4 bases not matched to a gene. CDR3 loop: CASRTDRTNTGELFF. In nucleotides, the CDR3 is TGTGCCAGCAGGACGGACAGGACGAACACCGGGGAGCTGTTTTTT.

This CDR3 reads CASSLVQETQYF. DNA for the CDR3: TGTGCCAGCAGCTTAGTCCAAGAGACCCAGTACTTC. This sequence joins TRBV11-2 and TRBJ2-5; D is undetermined. The V gene's germline CDR1 is SGHAT and CDR2 FQNNGV. Trimming stripped 1 base from V and 1 base from J, with 1 base between. The CDR3 length is 12 residues. Full variable domain (outside the CDR3, taken from reference TRBV11-2 and TRBJ2-5): EAGVAQSPRYKIIEKRQSVAFWCNPISGHATLYWYQQILGQGPKLLIQFQNNGVVDDSQLPKDRFSAERLKGVDSTLKIQPAKLEDSAVYLCASSLVQETQYFGPGTRLLVL.

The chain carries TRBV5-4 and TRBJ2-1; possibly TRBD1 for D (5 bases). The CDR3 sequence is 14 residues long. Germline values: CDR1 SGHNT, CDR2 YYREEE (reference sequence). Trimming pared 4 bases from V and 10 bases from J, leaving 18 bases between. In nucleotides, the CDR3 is TGTGCCAGCAGCCTCAAGGGGCCCCTGAAAGAGCAGTTCTTC. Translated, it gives CASSLKGPLKEQFF.

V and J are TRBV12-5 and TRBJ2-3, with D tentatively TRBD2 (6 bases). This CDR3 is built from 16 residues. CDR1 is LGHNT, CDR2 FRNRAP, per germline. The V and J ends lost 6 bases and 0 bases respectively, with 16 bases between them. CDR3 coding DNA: TGTGCTAGTGGCCCCGGGACTGCCGATAGCACAGATACGCAGTATTTT. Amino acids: CASGPGTADSTDTQYF.

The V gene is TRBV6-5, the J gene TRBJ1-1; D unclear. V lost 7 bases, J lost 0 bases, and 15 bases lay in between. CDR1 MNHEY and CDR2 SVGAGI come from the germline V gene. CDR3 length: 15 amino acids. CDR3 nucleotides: TGTGCCAGCATCAAAGAGCGCAATCTGAACACTGAAGCTTTCTTT. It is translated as CASIKERNLNTEAFF.

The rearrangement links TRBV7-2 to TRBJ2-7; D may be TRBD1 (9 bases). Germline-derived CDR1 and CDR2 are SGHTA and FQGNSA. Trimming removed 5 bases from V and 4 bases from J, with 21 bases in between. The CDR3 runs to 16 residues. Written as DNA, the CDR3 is TGTGCCAGCAGCCCCGGGGGGGGACAGGGATGGTACGAGCAGTACTTC. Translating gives CASSPGGGQGWYEQYF.

The CDR3 loop is CASSSTGQGAPNEKLFF. The CDR3 DNA sequence: TGTGCCAGCAGCTCTACGGGACAGGGGGCTCCTAATGAAAAACTGTTTTTT. V is TRBV9 and J is TRBJ1-4, with 12 bases aligning to TRBD1. V shed 4 bases and J 3 bases; nucleotides not matched to a gene: 7. The germline V gene has CDR1 SGDLS and CDR2 YYNGEE. There are 17 residues in the CDR3.

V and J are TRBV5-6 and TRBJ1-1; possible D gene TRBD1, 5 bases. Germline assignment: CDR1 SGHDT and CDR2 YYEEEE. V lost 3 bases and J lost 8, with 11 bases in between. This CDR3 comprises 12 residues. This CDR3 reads CASSSLGVEAFF. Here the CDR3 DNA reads TGTGCCAGCAGCTCTTTAGGGGTGGAAGCTTTCTTT.

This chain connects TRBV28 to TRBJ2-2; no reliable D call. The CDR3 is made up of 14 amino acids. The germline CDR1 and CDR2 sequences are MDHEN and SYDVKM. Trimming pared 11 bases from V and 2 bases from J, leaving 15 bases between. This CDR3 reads CASLLTGNTGELFF. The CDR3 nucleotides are TGTGCCTCTTTACTGACGGGTAACACCGGGGAGCTGTTTTTT.

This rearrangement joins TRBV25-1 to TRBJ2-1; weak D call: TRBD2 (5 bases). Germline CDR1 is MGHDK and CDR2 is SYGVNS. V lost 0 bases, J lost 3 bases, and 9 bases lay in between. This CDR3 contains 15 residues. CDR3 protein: CASSEYRGFYNEQFF. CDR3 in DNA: TGTGCCAGCAGTGAATATCGGGGTTTCTACAATGAGCAGTTCTTC.

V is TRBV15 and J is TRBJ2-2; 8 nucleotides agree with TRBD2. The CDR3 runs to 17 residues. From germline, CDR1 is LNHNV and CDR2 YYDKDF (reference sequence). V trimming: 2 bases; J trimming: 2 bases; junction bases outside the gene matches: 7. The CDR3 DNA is TGTGCCACCAGCAGACCACCGGGACTAGAAAACACCGGGGAGCTGTTTTTT. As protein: CATSRPPGLENTGELFF.

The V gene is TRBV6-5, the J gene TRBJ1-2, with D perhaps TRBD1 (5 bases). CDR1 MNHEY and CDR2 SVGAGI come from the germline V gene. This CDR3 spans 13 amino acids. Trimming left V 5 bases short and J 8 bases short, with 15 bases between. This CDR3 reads CASSLDRGGGYTF. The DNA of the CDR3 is TGTGCCAGCAGTCTGGACCGGGGCGGCGGCTACACCTTC.

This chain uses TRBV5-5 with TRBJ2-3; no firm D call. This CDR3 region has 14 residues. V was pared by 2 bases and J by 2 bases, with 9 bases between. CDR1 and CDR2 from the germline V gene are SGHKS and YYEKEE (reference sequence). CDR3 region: CASSLDMDTDTQYF. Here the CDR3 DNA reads TGTGCCAGCAGCTTAGATATGGACACAGATACGCAGTATTTT.

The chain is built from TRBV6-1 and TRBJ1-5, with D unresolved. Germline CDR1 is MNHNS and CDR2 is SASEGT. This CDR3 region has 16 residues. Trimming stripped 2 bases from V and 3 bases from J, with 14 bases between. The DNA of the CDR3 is TGTGCCAGCAGTGAAATGGCCGGGGAGGTCAATCAGCCCCAGCATTTT. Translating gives CASSEMAGEVNQPQHF.

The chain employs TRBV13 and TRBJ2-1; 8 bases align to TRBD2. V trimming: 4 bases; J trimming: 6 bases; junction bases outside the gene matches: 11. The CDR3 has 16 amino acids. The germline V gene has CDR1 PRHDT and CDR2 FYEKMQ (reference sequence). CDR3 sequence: CASSSRGAGGPNEQFF. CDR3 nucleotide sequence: TGTGCCAGCAGCTCTCGGGGGGCGGGAGGCCCCAATGAGCAGTTCTTC. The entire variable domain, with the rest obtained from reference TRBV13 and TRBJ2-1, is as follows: AAGVIQSPRHLIKEKRETATLKCYPIPRHDTVYWYQQGPGQDPQFLISFYEKMQSDKGSIPDRFSAQQFSDYHSELNMSSLELGDSALYFCASSSRGAGGPNEQFFGPGTRLTVL.

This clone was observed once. The CDR3 loop is CASSHRIAGLHNEQFF. DNA of the CDR3: TGTGCCAGCAGCCACCGCATAGCGGGACTACACAATGAGCAGTTCTTC. The J gene is TRBJ2-1, the V gene TRBV27, with 8 bases matching TRBD2. From germline, CDR1 is MNHEY and CDR2 SMNVEV (reference sequence). V shed 6 bases, J shed 5 bases, and the junction held 12 bases outside the gene matches. The CDR3 loop spans 16 amino acids.

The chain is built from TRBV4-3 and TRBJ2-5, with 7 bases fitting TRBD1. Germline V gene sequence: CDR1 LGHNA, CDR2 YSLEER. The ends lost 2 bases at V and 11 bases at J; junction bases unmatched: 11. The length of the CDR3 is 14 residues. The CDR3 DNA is TGCGCCAGCAGCCAACGTATGACAGGGCTTAAGCAGTACTTC. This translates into CASSQRMTGLKQYF.

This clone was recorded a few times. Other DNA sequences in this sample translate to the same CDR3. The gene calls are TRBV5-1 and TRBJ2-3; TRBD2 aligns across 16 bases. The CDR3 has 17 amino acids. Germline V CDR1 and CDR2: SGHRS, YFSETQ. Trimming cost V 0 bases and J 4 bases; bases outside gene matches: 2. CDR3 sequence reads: CASSLEGLAGGPDTQYF. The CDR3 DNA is TGCGCCAGCAGCTTGGAGGGACTAGCGGGAGGGCCAGATACGCAGTATTTT.

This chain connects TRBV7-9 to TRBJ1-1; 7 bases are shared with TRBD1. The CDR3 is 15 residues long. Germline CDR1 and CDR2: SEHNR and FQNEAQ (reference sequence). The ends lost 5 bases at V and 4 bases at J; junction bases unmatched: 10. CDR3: CASSGQTGWATEAFF. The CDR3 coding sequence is TGTGCCAGCAGCGGCCAGACAGGGTGGGCCACTGAAGCTTTCTTT. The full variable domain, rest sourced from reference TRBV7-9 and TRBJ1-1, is DTGVSQNPRHKITKRGQNVTFRCDPISEHNRLYWYRQTLGQGPEFLTYFQNEAQLEKSRLLSDRFSAERPKGSFSTLEIQRTEQGDSAMYLCASSGQTGWATEAFFGQGTRLTVV.

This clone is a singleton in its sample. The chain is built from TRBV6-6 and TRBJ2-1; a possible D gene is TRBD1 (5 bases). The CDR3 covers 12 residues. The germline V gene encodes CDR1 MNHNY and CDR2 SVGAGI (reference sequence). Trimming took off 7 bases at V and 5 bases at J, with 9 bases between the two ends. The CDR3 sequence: CASKQENNEQFF. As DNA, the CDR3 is TGTGCCAGCAAACAGGAGAACAATGAGCAGTTCTTC.

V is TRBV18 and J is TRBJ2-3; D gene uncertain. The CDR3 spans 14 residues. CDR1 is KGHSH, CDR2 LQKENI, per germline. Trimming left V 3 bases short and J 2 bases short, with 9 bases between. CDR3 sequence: CASSPSENTDTQYF. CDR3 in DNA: TGTGCCAGCTCACCGTCTGAGAACACAGATACGCAGTATTTT. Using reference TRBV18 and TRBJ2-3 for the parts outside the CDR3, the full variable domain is NAGVMQNPRHLVRRRGQEARLRCSPMKGHSHVYWYRQLPEEGLKFMVYLQKENIIDESGMPKERFSAEFPKEGPSILRIQQVVRGDSAAYFCASSPSENTDTQYFGPGTRLTVL.

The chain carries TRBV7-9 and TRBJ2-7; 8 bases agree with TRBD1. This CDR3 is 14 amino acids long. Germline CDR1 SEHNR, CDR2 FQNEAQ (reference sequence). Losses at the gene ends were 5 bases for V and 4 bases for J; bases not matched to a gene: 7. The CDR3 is CASSPQGARYEQYF. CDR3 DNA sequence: TGTGCCAGCAGCCCCCAGGGGGCGCGGTACGAGCAGTACTTC.

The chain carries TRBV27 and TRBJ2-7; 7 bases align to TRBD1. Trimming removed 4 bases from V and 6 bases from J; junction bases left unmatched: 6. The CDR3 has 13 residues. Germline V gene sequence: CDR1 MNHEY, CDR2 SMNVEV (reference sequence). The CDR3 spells CASSSRQGREQYF. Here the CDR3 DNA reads TGTGCCAGCAGTTCCCGACAGGGCCGCGAGCAGTACTTC.

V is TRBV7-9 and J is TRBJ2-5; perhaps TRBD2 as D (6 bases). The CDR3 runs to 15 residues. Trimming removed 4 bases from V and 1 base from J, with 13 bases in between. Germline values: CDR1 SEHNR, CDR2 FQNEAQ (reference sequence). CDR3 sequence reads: CASSSPPGLQETQYF. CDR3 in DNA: TGTGCCAGCAGCTCCCCCCCGGGACTCCAAGAGACCCAGTACTTC. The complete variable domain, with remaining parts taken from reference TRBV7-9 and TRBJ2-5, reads DTGVSQNPRHKITKRGQNVTFRCDPISEHNRLYWYRQTLGQGPEFLTYFQNEAQLEKSRLLSDRFSAERPKGSFSTLEIQRTEQGDSAMYLCASSSPPGLQETQYFGPGTRLLVL.

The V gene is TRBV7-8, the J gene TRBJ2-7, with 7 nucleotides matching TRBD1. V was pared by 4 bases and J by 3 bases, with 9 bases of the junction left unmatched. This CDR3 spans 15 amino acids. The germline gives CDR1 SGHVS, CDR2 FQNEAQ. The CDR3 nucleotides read TGTGCCAGCAGCTATGCCGGGACAGCCTACTACGAGCAGTACTTC. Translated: CASSYAGTAYYEQYF. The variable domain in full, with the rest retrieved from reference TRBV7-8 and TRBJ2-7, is GAGVSQSPRYKVAKRGQDVALRCDPISGHVSLFWYQQALGQGPEFLTYFQNEAQLDKSGLPSDRFFAERPEGSVSTLKIQRTQQEDSAVYLCASSYAGTAYYEQYFGPGTRLTVT.

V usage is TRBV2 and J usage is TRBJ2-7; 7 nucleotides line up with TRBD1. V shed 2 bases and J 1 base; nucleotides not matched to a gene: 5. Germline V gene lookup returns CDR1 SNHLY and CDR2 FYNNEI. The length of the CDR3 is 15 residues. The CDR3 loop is CASSEIDRASYEQYF. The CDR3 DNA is TGTGCCAGCAGTGAAATAGACAGGGCTTCCTACGAGCAGTACTTC.

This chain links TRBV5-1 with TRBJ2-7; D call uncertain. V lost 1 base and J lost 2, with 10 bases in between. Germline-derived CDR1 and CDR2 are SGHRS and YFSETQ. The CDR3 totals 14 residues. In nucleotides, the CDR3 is TGCGCCAGCAGCTTGAGTGGTCGAGCCTACGAGCAGTACTTC. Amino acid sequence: CASSLSGRAYEQYF.